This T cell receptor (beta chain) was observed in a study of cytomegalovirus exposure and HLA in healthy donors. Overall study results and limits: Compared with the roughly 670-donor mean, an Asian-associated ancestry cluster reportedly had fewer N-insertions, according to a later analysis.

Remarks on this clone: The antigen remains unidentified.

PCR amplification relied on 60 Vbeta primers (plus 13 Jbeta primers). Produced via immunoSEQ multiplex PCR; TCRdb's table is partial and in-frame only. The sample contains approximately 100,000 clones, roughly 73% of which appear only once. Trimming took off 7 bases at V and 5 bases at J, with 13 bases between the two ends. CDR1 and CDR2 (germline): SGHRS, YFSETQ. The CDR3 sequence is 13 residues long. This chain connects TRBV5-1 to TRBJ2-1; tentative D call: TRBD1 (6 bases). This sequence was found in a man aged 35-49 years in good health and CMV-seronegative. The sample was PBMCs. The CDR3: CASRIRTDNEQFF. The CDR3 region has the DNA TGCGCCAGCCGTATAAGGACAGACAATGAGCAGTTCTTC.